These T cell receptor beta chains were read from a single sample in a study of fetal regulatory T cell absence and autoimmunity. The data were produced by immunoSEQ multiplex PCR, yet TCRdb's version contains in-frame clones alone and is incomplete. Among 95,000 to 100,000 clones listed, about three quarters were seen once. The sample consisted of pancreas tissue. The receptors stem from a male donor with IPEX syndrome. Both conserved end residues are part of each CDR3.

V gene	J gene	CDR3 protein
TRBV7-2	TRBJ2-2	CASSFSGSNWNTGELFF
TRBV11-2	TRBJ2-3	CASSLLRGGSTDTQYF
TRBV10-3	TRBJ1-2	CAIRSGTGIDGYTF
TRBV5-6	TRBJ1-2	CASSLGPIYGYTF
TRBV7-2	TRBJ1-5	CASSWVQGRDQPQHF
TRBV27	TRBJ1-2	CASSLSGVYGYTF
TRBV30	TRBJ2-1	CAWSRTGGGPSYNEQFF
TRBV2	TRBJ2-2	CASSPGTLNTGELFF
TRBV6-5	TRBJ1-3	CASSFTNTIYF
TRBV9	TRBJ2-7	CASSPADVGYYEQYF
TRBV25-1	TRBJ1-6	CASSMGYDNSPLHF
TRBV9	TRBJ1-2	CASSVAVASYGYTF
TRBV29-1	TRBJ2-5	CSVEPRGLQETQYF
TRBV29-1	TRBJ1-2	CSVVSGGYGYTF
TRBV13	TRBJ2-2	CASSSLDGELFF
TRBV27	TRBJ2-3	CASSLGQPTDTQYF
TRBV10-3	TRBJ1-2	CAITSDRAGGYTF
TRBV5-5	TRBJ2-6	CASSLWDTGANVLTF
TRBV6-5	TRBJ2-7	CASSRSYEQYF
TRBV6-5	TRBJ1-2	CASSYSLNYGYTF
TRBV7-9	TRBJ2-5	CASSLTRGSKETQYF
TRBV10-3	TRBJ1-6	CAISTGGNSPLHF
TRBV6-1	TRBJ2-2	CASSGLGTGDTGELFF
TRBV5-6	TRBJ2-2	CASSLVGGPFTGELFF
TRBV19	TRBJ1-2	CASTGDRYGYTF
TRBV19	TRBJ1-6	CASSPHGTSNSPLHF
TRBV10-3	TRBJ2-2	CAISPNTGELFF
TRBV5-1	TRBJ1-5	CASSLDAGGNQPQHF
TRBV5-1	TRBJ1-1	CASSLTDSNTEAFF
TRBV4-1	TRBJ1-4	CASSQGTGGFNEKLFF
TRBV30	TRBJ1-3	CAWSVWSGLLRSGNTIYF
TRBV9	TRBJ2-2	CASSVEARPGELFF
TRBV7-6	TRBJ1-1	CASSAADGLTEAFF
TRBV9	TRBJ2-3	CASSLLGQSSTDTQYF
TRBV5-1	TRBJ2-2	CASSFGNGGGELFF
TRBV4-1	TRBJ1-1	CASSPGQSYTEAFF
TRBV9	TRBJ2-3	CASSVAGGPSSTDTQYF
TRBV9	TRBJ2-7	CASSVATGDYEQYF
TRBV6-6	TRBJ2-7	CASSYLTPDSPYEQYF
TRBV6-4	TRBJ2-5	CASSWDPGETQYF
TRBV5-4	TRBJ2-3	CASSLARGGLSTDTQYF
TRBV19	TRBJ1-6	CASSHTRGGLYNSPLHF
TRBV5-4	TRBJ2-1	CASSLRSGSSYNEQFF
TRBV2	TRBJ2-7	CASLEGHEQYF
TRBV10-1	TRBJ1-1	CASTHQYTEAFF
TRBV5-6	TRBJ1-4	CASSRNEKLFF
TRBV4-2	TRBJ2-1	CASSQLAEGNEQFF